The rows below give T cell receptor beta chains drawn from one sample of a study of shared clonotypes between healthy human individuals. Some clones are missing from TCRdb's copy, which holds only in-frame ones; the method was immunoSEQ multiplex PCR. The data show 2,500,000 or so clones, roughly nine tenths seen once. The specimen was naive CD4+ T cells sorted from blood. Receptors were obtained from a young man in good health. Each CDR3 is given without its conserved first and last residue. Not every row has a clone size; where given, it reads once, few, many or a size class.

CDR3	V	J	size
AISVGGLTDTQY	TRBV10-3	TRBJ2-3	-
AWSVRTQSGGYT	TRBV30	TRBJ1-2	-
AWGEFQETQY	TRBV30	TRBJ2-5	-
ASRRGGGGTDTQY	TRBV2	TRBJ2-3	-
ASSVGGTPSYEQY	TRBV9	TRBJ2-7	-
ASTPGQGNSGANVLT	TRBV28	TRBJ2-6	-
AISDQAVIFNSPLH	TRBV10-3	TRBJ1-6	-
ASSPYGWGSGRENSYEQY	TRBV7-8	TRBJ2-7	-
ASSTVGSSYEQY	TRBV9	TRBJ2-7	-
ASSFTQGSVVYEQY	TRBV19	TRBJ2-7	-
ASSQELGNKGNEKLF	TRBV4-2	TRBJ1-4	-
ASSHGQGANYEQY	TRBV23-1	TRBJ2-7	-
ASFRAVATEAF	TRBV18	TRBJ1-1	once
ASRYQGYEQY	TRBV6-9	TRBJ2-7	-
ASSSVPAGELF	TRBV5-4	TRBJ2-2	-
ASSERGGHTEAF	TRBV6-1	TRBJ1-1	-
ASSSGAGGLSF	TRBV28	TRBJ1-1	-
AISESTQVGGSPLH	TRBV10-3	TRBJ1-6	-
ASSPGLSYEQY	TRBV18	TRBJ2-7	-
ASRSSMGHVSWAQH	TRBV28	TRBJ1-5	-
ASSGRRGQNTEAF	TRBV9	TRBJ1-1	-
ASQGSETTGFGTDTQY	TRBV5-1	TRBJ2-3	-
AWSVRGNTEAF	TRBV30	TRBJ1-1	-
AISGQSTDTQY	TRBV10-3	TRBJ2-3	-
ASRTSHFYNEQF	TRBV19	TRBJ2-1	-
ASSLGAAGGPETQY	TRBV7-7	TRBJ2-5	-
ASSPTGQGGGGYT	TRBV28	TRBJ1-2	-
ASSQLGLAGEQF	TRBV2	TRBJ2-1	-
AKPRQAAYGYT	TRBV6-4	TRBJ1-2	-
AWSVGILEQY	TRBV30	TRBJ2-7	-
AWTARDLSTYEQY	TRBV30	TRBJ2-7	-
ASSYGVGGSYGYT	TRBV6-5	TRBJ1-2	once
ASSRGDGAYEQY	TRBV5-5	TRBJ2-7	-
STSGAREQF	TRBV29-1	TRBJ2-1	once
ASSLGVGGASTDTQY	TRBV11-2	TRBJ2-3	-
ASSLGRGRYEQY	TRBV5-6	-	-
ASSERAGGHPEQY	TRBV7-6	TRBJ2-7	-
ASSEVMGVDQPQH	TRBV2	TRBJ1-5	-
ASSFGGTDSGANVLT	TRBV5-1	TRBJ2-6	once
ASSPVQGAEQY	TRBV18	TRBJ2-7	-
ASSIGREHYGYT	TRBV19	TRBJ1-2	-
ASIKTGKSGNTIY	TRBV7-9	TRBJ1-3	-
ASSEAWNYEQY	TRBV2	TRBJ2-7	-
ASSLARETNEKLF	TRBV5-1	TRBJ1-4	-
ASSPTTGPGNTIY	TRBV18	TRBJ1-3	once
ASSSTRGNQPQH	TRBV19	TRBJ1-5	-
ASSFWQHNYGYT	TRBV5-6	TRBJ1-2	-
SVFRDRGSTEAF	TRBV29-1	TRBJ1-1	-
ASSLRGRRDTQY	TRBV13	TRBJ2-3	-
ASSRGTDNQPQH	TRBV11-2	TRBJ1-5	-
ASSVPDGSTYEQY	TRBV25-1	TRBJ2-7	-
ASMVTGAPKETQY	TRBV6-1	TRBJ2-5	-
ASRDIAGDEQF	TRBV2	TRBJ2-1	once
ASSPASGAPSGGTNEKLF	TRBV5-4	TRBJ1-4	-
ASSYSDSPLH	TRBV6-6	TRBJ1-6	-
ASSAGNQETQY	TRBV5-4	TRBJ2-5	-
ASSPGGSGNTIY	TRBV6-5	TRBJ1-3	once